These 17 T cell receptor beta chains came from one sample sequenced in a study of blood T cell repertoires in COVID-19. Sequencing was performed with immunoSEQ multiplex PCR; in TCRdb, only in-frame clones are kept and a portion is missing. This sample has some 68,000 clones, with 90% found just once. The specimen was peripheral blood. The receptors were gathered from a man between 45 and 60 years old with COVID-19, enrolled during active disease.

The chain uses TRBV7-2 and TRBJ2-7, with D perhaps matching TRBD1 (5 bases). The CDR3 runs 15 residues. Looked up from germline, CDR1 is SGHTA and CDR2 is FQGNSA. V was shortened by 5 bases and J by 0 bases, with 14 bases between the two germline ends. The CDR3 sequence: CASSTTGDPSYEQYF. The CDR3 nucleotides are TGTGCCAGCAGCACCACAGGCGACCCCTCCTACGAGCAGTACTTC.

This chain joins TRBV2 and TRBJ1-1; D is perhaps TRBD1 (5 bases). The CDR3 contains 12 residues. Germline V gene data show CDR1 as SNHLY and CDR2 as FYNNEI. V was cut by 5 bases and J by 7 bases, with 11 bases left in between. For the CDR3, the DNA is TGTGCCAGCAGTCCCTGGACACTTGAAGCTTTCTTT. This gives the protein CASSPWTLEAFF.

This chain connects TRBV6-6 to TRBJ2-1; 8 positions match TRBD2. Germline lookup yields CDR1 MNHNY and CDR2 SVGAGI (reference sequence). The CDR3 runs 16 residues. The trim removed 7 bases at V and 4 bases at J, leaving 12 bases unmatched. The CDR3 nucleotides read TGTGCCAGCACCGGGGGAGCGGGGGATCTTTACAATGAGCAGTTCTTC. Encoded protein: CASTGGAGDLYNEQFF.

The chain recombines TRBV6-5 with TRBJ1-4; D might be TRBD1 (6 bases). CDR1 is MNHEY, CDR2 SVGAGI, per germline. Between the trimmed V and J ends, which lost 0 bases and 2 bases, there was a span of 7 bases. The CDR3 covers 15 residues. CDR3: CASSYSRGTNEKLFF. CDR3 in DNA: TGTGCCAGCAGTTACTCGAGGGGGACTAATGAAAAACTGTTTTTT.

The chain couples TRBV5-4 to TRBJ1-4; D ambiguous. The CDR3 runs 14 residues. Germline-derived CDR1 and CDR2 are SGHNT and YYREEE (reference sequence). The V end lost 4 bases, the J end lost 4 bases, and 11 bases lay between the germline ends. DNA for the CDR3: TGTGCCAGCAGCAAGGAGGGAGATAATGAAAAACTGTTTTTT. It codes for CASSKEGDNEKLFF.

This clone was found once. This sequence joins TRBV6-5 and TRBJ1-1; 8 bases match TRBD1. The germline gives CDR1 MNHEY, CDR2 SVGAGI. V was clipped by 5 bases and J by 4 bases; unmatched bases: 3. This CDR3 has 13 residues. CDR3 region: CASSQGAATEAFF. The CDR3 DNA reads TGTGCCAGCAGTCAGGGGGCCGCCACTGAAGCTTTCTTT.

CDR3 coding DNA: TGTGCCAGCAGCCAAGACTTAGGACATACCTACGAGCAGTACTTC. It specifies CASSQDLGHTYEQYF. The V call is TRBV3-1 (or the pseudogene TRBV3-2), the J call TRBJ2-7, with TRBD1 as a possible D gene (5 bases). The CDR3 contains 15 residues. The V gene's germline CDR1 is LGHDT and CDR2 YNNKEL (reference sequence). V dropped 0 bases and J dropped 2 bases, with 11 bases sitting between them.

This clone appeared once. The rearrangement links TRBV7-6 to TRBJ2-4; 7 nucleotides match TRBD2. Germline CDR1 SGHVS, CDR2 FNYEAQ. Germline trimming cut 5 bases from V and 11 bases from J; bases unmatched to any gene: 9. The CDR3 covers 13 residues. For the CDR3, the DNA is TGTGCCAGCAGCGCGCTGGTAGCGGGTGTTCAGTACTTC. Translating gives CASSALVAGVQYF. The entire variable domain, with the rest obtained from reference TRBV7-6 and TRBJ2-4, is as follows: GAGVSQSPRYKVTKRGQDVALRCDPISGHVSLYWYRQALGQGPEFLTYFNYEAQQDKSGLPNDRFSAERPEGSISTLTIQRTEQRDSAMYRCASSALVAGVQYFGAGTRLSVL.

The genes are TRBV6-1 and TRBJ2-1; no definite D call. Trimming cost V 3 bases and J 3 bases, with 15 bases left between them. The CDR3 runs 16 residues. Germline lookup yields CDR1 MNHNS and CDR2 SASEGT. For the CDR3, the DNA is TGTGCCAGCAGTGATGGGCTTGGTTGGCGCTACAATGAGCAGTTCTTC. Its protein is CASSDGLGWRYNEQFF.

This clone was observed a single time. The gene calls are TRBV7-3 and TRBJ2-2; TRBD2 aligns across 7 bases. The CDR3 spans 14 residues. Germline V lookup: CDR1 SGHTA, CDR2 FQGTGA. J lost 4 bases, V lost 5 bases, and 4 bases had no gene match. In nucleotides, the CDR3 is TGTGCCAGCAGCCACGGCGGGGGCACCGGGGAGCTGTTTTTT. Translation: CASSHGGGTGELFF.

V and J are TRBV10-3 and TRBJ1-1, with 7 bases aligning to TRBD1. CDR3 length: 14 residues. Germline CDR1 and CDR2: ENHRY and SYGVKD. The J segment lost 1 base and the V segment lost 6 bases, leaving 5 bases of the junction unmatched. The CDR3 sequence: CAIRQGDQNTEAFF. In DNA form, the CDR3 reads TGTGCCATCAGGCAGGGGGATCAGAACACTGAAGCTTTCTTT.

The chain employs TRBV5-5 and TRBJ2-7, with 15 nucleotides matching TRBD2. There are 18 residues in the CDR3. The V and J ends lost 2 bases and 4 bases, in that order; junction bases with no gene match: 10. The germline CDR1 and CDR2 sequences are SGHKS and YYEKEE (reference sequence). The CDR3 nucleotides are TGTGCCAGCAGCTTCCTTGGACTAGCGGGAGGGCCGGGGTACGAGCAGTACTTC. Translating it yields CASSFLGLAGGPGYEQYF.

J is TRBJ1-3 and V is TRBV5-6; 9 bases are a match to TRBD1. V trimming: 3 bases; J trimming: 3 bases; junction bases outside the gene matches: 1. This CDR3 contains 14 residues. From germline, CDR1 is SGHDT and CDR2 YYEEEE. This CDR3 is CASSWTGDGNTIYF. DNA for the CDR3: TGTGCCAGCAGCTGGACAGGGGATGGAAACACCATATATTTT.

This chain connects TRBV15 to TRBJ1-6, with D unresolved. The germline CDR1 and CDR2 sequences are LNHNV and YYDKDF (reference sequence). The CDR3 length is 14 residues. The V gene lost 0 bases and the J gene lost 7 bases, with 7 bases spanning the gap. The DNA of the CDR3 is TGTGCCACCAGCAGAGATCCGCGCAATTCACCCCTCCACTTT. This translates into CATSRDPRNSPLHF.

The J gene is TRBJ2-1, the V gene TRBV6-4; 7 bases match TRBD1. Germline V gene lookup returns CDR1 MRHNA and CDR2 SNTAGT. V lost 8 bases to trimming and J lost 6 bases; unmatched junction nucleotides: 13. This CDR3 is built from 15 residues. Here the CDR3 DNA reads TGTGCCAGCTCTGCCGGGACAGCTATGTCCAATGAGCAGTTCTTC. It encodes CASSAGTAMSNEQFF.

The rearrangement uses TRBV30 and TRBJ2-7; TRBD1 is a possible D gene (5 bases). Between the trimmed V and J ends, which lost 0 bases and 6 bases, there was a span of 6 bases. Germline V gives CDR1 GTSNPN, CDR2 SVGIG (reference sequence). The CDR3 extends over 11 amino acids. Written as DNA, the CDR3 is TGTGCCTGGAGTGTAAGGGGCGAGCAGTACTTC. Its translation is CAWSVRGEQYF.

Comment on this clone: A junction end diverges from the germline sequence, so it may reflect a read error. The chain couples TRBV10-3 to TRBJ2-3, with TRBD1 matching over 9 bases. Germline CDR1 and CDR2: ENHRY and SYGVKD. This CDR3 spans 15 amino acids. The CDR3 loop reads CATINTGGARDKQYF. The CDR3 DNA reads as TGTGCCACAATAAACACAGGGGGCGCACGGGATAAGCAGTATTTT.